Shown below are 22 T cell receptor beta chains from a single sample sequenced in a study of cytomegalovirus exposure and HLA in healthy donors. 60 Vbeta and 13 Jbeta primers were used in PCR. Data came from immunoSEQ multiplex PCR; TCRdb stores just in-frame clones and leaves some out. The repertoire includes roughly 98,000 clones, approximately 74% of them detected once, and 13% to 15% sits in the top ten. Specimen: PBMCs. These receptors came from a woman aged 65 to 85 in good health and CMV-seropositive.

In its sample, this clone was seen once. V is TRBV5-5 and J is TRBJ2-1; 9 nucleotides align to TRBD1. From germline, CDR1 is SGHKS and CDR2 YYEKEE (reference sequence). CDR3 length: 16 amino acids. Trimming took 2 bases from V and 7 from J; bases not matched to a gene: 10. As DNA, the CDR3 is TGTGCCAGCAGCTTATCCACCGGGACAGGGAGAAATGAGCAGTTCTTC. Its translation is CASSLSTGTGRNEQFF.

A word on this clone: This specimen includes other DNA sequences encoding the same CDR3. The chain couples TRBV7-2 to TRBJ1-5; 7 bases align to TRBD1. The length of the CDR3 is 13 residues. Trimming took 5 bases from V and 4 from J; bases not matched to a gene: 2. Germline V CDR1 and CDR2: SGHTA, FQGNSA. CDR3 residues: CASSPGGNQPQHF. Written as DNA, the CDR3 is TGTGCCAGCAGCCCAGGGGGGAATCAGCCCCAGCATTTT.

The rearrangement links TRBV9 to TRBJ2-3; 8 nucleotides align to TRBD2. Germline V lookup: CDR1 SGDLS, CDR2 YYNGEE. Losses at the gene ends were 3 bases for V and 3 bases for J; bases not matched to a gene: 3. This CDR3 has 14 residues. CDR3 sequence: CASSEAGATDTQYF. CDR3 nucleotides: TGTGCCAGCAGCGAAGCGGGGGCGACAGATACGCAGTATTTT.

This sequence joins TRBV27 and TRBJ2-3; the D gene is possibly TRBD1 (5 bases). The ends were cut back, 3 bases at V and 4 bases at J, with 11 bases in the middle. This CDR3 comprises 14 residues. CDR1 is MNHEY, CDR2 SMNVEV, per germline (reference sequence). As DNA, the CDR3 is TGTGCCAGCAGTTTTAGGGGTAATTCAGATACGCAGTATTTT. This encodes CASSFRGNSDTQYF.

This chain connects TRBV7-9 to TRBJ1-5; a possible D gene is TRBD1 (5 bases). V was shortened by 5 bases and J by 1 base, with 12 bases between the two germline ends. CDR3 length: 15 amino acids. Per the germline V gene, CDR1 is SEHNR and CDR2 is FQNEAQ (reference sequence). The CDR3 loop is CASSQGAESNQPQHF. CDR3 sequence (DNA): TGTGCCAGCAGCCAAGGGGCAGAGAGCAATCAGCCCCAGCATTTT.

This sequence joins TRBV2 and TRBJ2-2, with TRBD2 identical over 7 bases. The CDR3 is 15 residues long. The germline gives CDR1 SNHLY, CDR2 FYNNEI. With V trimmed by 6 bases and J by 3 bases, 7 bases remained unmatched. CDR3 residues: CASRRRELDTGELFF. CDR3 nucleotide sequence: TGTGCCAGCAGACGGCGGGAGTTGGACACCGGGGAGCTGTTTTTT.

V usage is TRBV5-1 and J usage is TRBJ1-2; 8 nucleotides match TRBD1. With 4 bases clipped from V and 7 bases from J, the junction kept 9 bases outside the gene matches. This CDR3 comprises 14 residues. Germline V gene sequence: CDR1 SGHRS, CDR2 YFSETQ. The CDR3 reads CASSGGQGLGGYTF. Here the CDR3 DNA reads TGCGCCAGCAGCGGAGGACAGGGATTAGGTGGCTACACCTTC.

The V call is TRBV28, the J call TRBJ1-2; 7 nucleotides agree with TRBD1. CDR1 MDHEN and CDR2 SYDVKM come from the germline V gene. The J segment lost 9 bases and the V segment lost 8 bases, leaving 18 bases of the junction unmatched. This CDR3 has 15 amino acids. This CDR3 is CASGRSGTAFLSYTF. The DNA for the CDR3 is TGTGCCAGCGGACGTTCCGGGACAGCGTTTCTCAGCTACACCTTC.

The chain couples TRBV5-1 to TRBJ2-1; D remains ambiguous. The CDR3 contains 16 residues. Germline CDR1 reads SGHRS; CDR2 reads YFSETQ. The germline V and J ends were trimmed by 3 bases and 7 bases, with 20 bases remaining between them. The CDR3 sequence: CASSSNSLKVTNEQFF. The CDR3 region has the DNA TGCGCCAGCAGCTCCAACAGCCTAAAGGTAACAAATGAGCAGTTCTTC.

This chain joins TRBV7-3 and TRBJ2-3; a possible D gene is TRBD2 (5 bases). The V and J ends lost 2 bases and 8 bases respectively, with 11 bases between them. Germline CDR1 and CDR2: SGHTA and FQGTGA. The CDR3 sequence is 13 residues long. The CDR3 loop is CASSLQIEGTQYF. DNA for the CDR3: TGTGCCAGCAGCTTACAAATAGAGGGTACGCAGTATTTT.

This chain joins TRBV19 and TRBJ1-5; D may be TRBD1 (6 bases). V lost 7 bases and J 11 bases, leaving 18 bases between the germline ends. This CDR3 has 13 residues. In germline, CDR1 is LNHDA, CDR2 SQIVND (reference sequence). CDR3 nucleotides: TGTGCCAGTACTCCGGGACAAAATTTGGCCCAGCATTTT. Its protein product is CASTPGQNLAQHF.

V usage is TRBV29-1 and J usage is TRBJ2-3; 7 nucleotides align to TRBD2. CDR3 length: 12 residues. The V gene end was trimmed by 4 bases and the J gene end by 4 bases; junction bases not matched to a gene: 2. The V gene's germline CDR1 is SQVTM and CDR2 ANQGSEA. The CDR3 reads CSVALAADTQYF. CDR3 nucleotide sequence: TGCAGCGTTGCGCTAGCGGCAGATACGCAGTATTTT.

The genes are TRBV18 and TRBJ2-7, with TRBD2 identical over 8 bases. Looked up from germline, CDR1 is KGHSH and CDR2 is LQKENI. V gave up 7 bases and J gave up 2 bases; unmatched junction bases: 4. The CDR3 loop spans 13 amino acids. In DNA form, the CDR3 reads TGTGCCAGCTACGACGGGAGGGCCTACGAGCAGTACTTC. Encoded protein: CASYDGRAYEQYF. Full variable domain (missing parts from reference TRBV18 and TRBJ2-7): NAGVMQNPRHLVRRRGQEARLRCSPMKGHSHVYWYRQLPEEGLKFMVYLQKENIIDESGMPKERFSAEFPKEGPSILRIQQVVRGDSAAYFCASYDGRAYEQYFGPGTRLTVT.

This chain uses TRBV29-1 with TRBJ2-1, with TRBD2 matching over 10 bases. V trimming: 4 bases; J trimming: 4 bases; junction bases outside the gene matches: 4. The CDR3 is made up of 14 amino acids. Germline CDR1 is SQVTM and CDR2 is ANQGSEA. The chain's CDR3 is CSVGGSGGYNEQFF. In nucleotides, the CDR3 is TGCAGCGTTGGGGGTAGCGGGGGGTACAATGAGCAGTTCTTC.

This clone showed up just a few times. This chain links TRBV9 with TRBJ2-3; 12 bases line up with TRBD2. CDR1 is SGDLS and CDR2 is YYNGEE in the germline V gene. V dropped 0 bases and J dropped 5; count of bases not matched to a gene: 4. This CDR3 spans 16 amino acids. CDR3 in DNA: TGTGCCAGCAGCGTAGGACTAGCGGGAGTGGAAGATACGCAGTATTTT. The encoded protein is CASSVGLAGVEDTQYF.

This CDR3 is CASSLNVQGHYGYTF. The DNA for the CDR3 is TGTGCCAGCAGCTTAAATGTACAGGGACACTATGGCTACACCTTC. The J gene is TRBJ1-2, the V gene TRBV7-2; possible D gene TRBD1, 6 bases. The CDR3 runs 15 residues. Germline V gives CDR1 SGHTA, CDR2 FQGNSA. Trimming stripped 2 bases from V and 3 bases from J, with 13 bases between.

This chain links TRBV6-5 with TRBJ1-2, with TRBD1 matching over 9 bases. This CDR3 is built from 15 residues. The junction had 12 bases not matched to a gene; V was cut back by 6 bases and J by 7 bases. Germline V CDR1 and CDR2: MNHEY, SVGAGI. The CDR3 nucleotides are TGTGCCAGCAGAATTACAGGGGGCTTGAGTGCTGGCTACACCTTC. Its protein product is CASRITGGLSAGYTF.

V is TRBV4-3 and J is TRBJ2-7, with unresolved D. The CDR3 length is 14 residues. Trimming cost V 4 bases and J 2 bases, with 12 bases left between them. Per germline, CDR1 LGHNA and CDR2 YSLEER. The CDR3 region has the DNA TGCGCCAGCAGCCCATCGGTGGCGGCCTACGAGCAGTACTTC. As protein: CASSPSVAAYEQYF.

This clone was seen only once. The V gene is TRBV5-1, the J gene TRBJ2-7; D gene uncertain. Between the trimmed V and J ends, which lost 0 bases and 0 bases, there was a span of 10 bases. Looked up from germline, CDR1 is SGHRS and CDR2 is YFSETQ. The CDR3 totals 15 residues. CDR3 sequence: CASSLGHKSSYEQYF. DNA of the CDR3: TGCGCCAGCAGCTTGGGACATAAGAGCTCCTACGAGCAGTACTTC.

In this sample, this clone turned up a few times. The chain carries TRBV7-9 and TRBJ1-2; D ambiguous. CDR1 is SEHNR, CDR2 FQNEAQ, per germline (reference sequence). Trimming took off 5 bases at V and 1 base at J, with 14 bases between the two ends. The CDR3 covers 15 residues. The CDR3 is CASSLPRRNNYGYTF. The CDR3 bases are TGTGCCAGCAGCCTTCCAAGGAGAAATAACTATGGCTACACCTTC.

Points on this clone: The junction and the germline gene differ at one end; a read error may be behind it. This sequence joins TRBV9 and TRBJ1-2; the match to TRBD1 covers 7 bases. Germline V gene sequence: CDR1 SGDLS, CDR2 YYNGEE. The CDR3 has 16 residues. The CDR3: CASSVFDRVGNYGCTF. The CDR3 region has the DNA TGTGCCAGCAGCGTTTTCGACAGGGTTGGGAACTATGGCTGCACCTTC.

The chain is built from TRBV28 and TRBJ2-7, with TRBD2 matching 11 bases. Germline V gives CDR1 MDHEN, CDR2 SYDVKM. CDR3 length: 16 amino acids. Trimming at V came to 5 bases and at J to 2 bases, leaving 8 bases not matched to a gene. The CDR3 DNA reads as TGTGCCAGCAGTCACACTAGCGGGAGAACAACCTACGAGCAGTACTTC. Its translation is CASSHTSGRTTYEQYF.